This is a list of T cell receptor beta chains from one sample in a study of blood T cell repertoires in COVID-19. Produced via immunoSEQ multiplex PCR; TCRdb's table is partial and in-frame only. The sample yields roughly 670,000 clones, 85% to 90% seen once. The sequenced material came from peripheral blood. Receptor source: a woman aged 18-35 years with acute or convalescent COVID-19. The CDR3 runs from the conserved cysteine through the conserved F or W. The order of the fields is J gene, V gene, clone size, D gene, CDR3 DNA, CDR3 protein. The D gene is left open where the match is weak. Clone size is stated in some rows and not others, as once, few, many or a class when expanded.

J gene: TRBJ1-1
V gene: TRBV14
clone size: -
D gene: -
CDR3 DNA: TGTGCCAGCAGTCCAAACACTGAAGCTTTCTTT
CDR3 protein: CASSPNTEAFF

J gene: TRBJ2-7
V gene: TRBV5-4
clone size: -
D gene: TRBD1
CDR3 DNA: TGTGCCAGCAGCTTGAGTGTAGGGACAGCGGCAATTGAGCAGTACTTC
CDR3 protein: CASSLSVGTAAIEQYF

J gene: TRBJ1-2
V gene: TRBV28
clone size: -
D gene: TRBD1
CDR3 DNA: TGTGCCAGCAGCCGCCGGGACAGGGGGTGGTATGGCTACACCTTC
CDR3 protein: CASSRRDRGWYGYTF

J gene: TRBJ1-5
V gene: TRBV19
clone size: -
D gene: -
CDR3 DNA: TGTGCCAGTAGTATCCTCCAGTTGGGGGGTAATCAGCCCCAGCATTTT
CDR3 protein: CASSILQLGGNQPQHF

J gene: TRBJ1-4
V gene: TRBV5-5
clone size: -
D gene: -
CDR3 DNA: TGTGCCAGCAGTACGGGACTGGAAAAACTGTTTTTT
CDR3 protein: CASSTGLEKLFF

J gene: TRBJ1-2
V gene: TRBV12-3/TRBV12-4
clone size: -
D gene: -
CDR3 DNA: TGTGCCAGCACCCTGACAGGAGCTGGCTACACCTTC
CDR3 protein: CASTLTGAGYTF

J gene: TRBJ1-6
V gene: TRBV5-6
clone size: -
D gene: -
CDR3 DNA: TGTGCCAGCAGCTTGGAGCCAGGGGATCTGTCCCTCCACTTT
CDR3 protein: CASSLEPGDLSLHF

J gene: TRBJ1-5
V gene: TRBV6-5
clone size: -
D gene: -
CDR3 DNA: TGTGCCAGCAGTCCCCATAGCAATCAGCCCCAGCATTTT
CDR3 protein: CASSPHSNQPQHF

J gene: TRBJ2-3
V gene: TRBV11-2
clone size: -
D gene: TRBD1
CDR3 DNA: TGTGCCAGCAGCTTAGCGGACAGGGTGGTTCTAGATACGCAGTATTTT
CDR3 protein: CASSLADRVVLDTQYF

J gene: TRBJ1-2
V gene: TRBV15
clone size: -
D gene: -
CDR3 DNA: TGTGCCACCAGTAGAGGGGCACCGAAAACTAACTATGGCTACACCTTC
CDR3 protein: CATSRGAPKTNYGYTF

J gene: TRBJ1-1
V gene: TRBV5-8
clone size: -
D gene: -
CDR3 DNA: TGTGCCAGCAGCTTGGGTGTGGGGGGGTGGAATACTGAAGCTTTCTTT
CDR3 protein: CASSLGVGGWNTEAFF

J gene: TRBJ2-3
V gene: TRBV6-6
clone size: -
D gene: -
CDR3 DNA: TGTGCCAGCAGCAGTTCTTCCACAATCCCAGATACGCAGTATTTT
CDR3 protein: CASSSSSTIPDTQYF

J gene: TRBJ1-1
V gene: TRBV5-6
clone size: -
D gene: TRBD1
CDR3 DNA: TGTGCCAGCAGCTTGTGGAGGACAGGGGATTTGGCTTTCTTT
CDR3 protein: CASSLWRTGDLAFF

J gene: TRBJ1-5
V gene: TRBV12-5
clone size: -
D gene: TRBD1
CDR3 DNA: TGTGCTAGTGGTTCCTACAGGGGGACGAATCAGCCCCAGCATTTT
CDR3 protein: CASGSYRGTNQPQHF

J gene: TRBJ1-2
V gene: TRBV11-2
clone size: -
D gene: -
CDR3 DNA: TGTGCCAGCAGCTTAAGGGGTAGAACTGACTACACCTTC
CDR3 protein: CASSLRGRTDYTF

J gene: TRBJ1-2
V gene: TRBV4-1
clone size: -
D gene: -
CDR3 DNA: TGCGCCAGCAGCCAAGAGTACACCTACTATGGCTACACCTTC
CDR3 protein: CASSQEYTYYGYTF

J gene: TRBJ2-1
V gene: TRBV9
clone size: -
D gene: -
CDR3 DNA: TGTGCCAGCACCGTGGATTCGAGGCGGAATGAGCAGTTCTTC
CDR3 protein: CASTVDSRRNEQFF

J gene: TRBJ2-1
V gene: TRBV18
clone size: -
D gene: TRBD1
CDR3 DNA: TGTGCCAGCTCACCACCCGGGACAGAGGCCTACCTTGAGCAGTTCTTC
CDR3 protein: CASSPPGTEAYLEQFF

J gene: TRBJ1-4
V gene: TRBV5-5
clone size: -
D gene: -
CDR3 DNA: TGTGCCAGCAGCAAACCCCAGCAGCTTGGACAGGAAAAACTGTTTTTT
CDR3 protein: CASSKPQQLGQEKLFF

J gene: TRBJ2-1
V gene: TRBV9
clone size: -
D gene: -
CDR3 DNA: TGTGCCAGCAGCCGCTTAGCGGAACCCCCCTACAATGAGCAGTTCTTC
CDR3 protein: CASSRLAEPPYNEQFF

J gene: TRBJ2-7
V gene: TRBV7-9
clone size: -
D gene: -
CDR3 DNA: TGTGCCAGCAGCTTAACTATGGACACCTACGAGCAGTACTTC
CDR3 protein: CASSLTMDTYEQYF

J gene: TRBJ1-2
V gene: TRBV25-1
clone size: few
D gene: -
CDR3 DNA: TGTGCCAGCAGTGAATGGGGCGGGGGCGATGGCTACACCTTC
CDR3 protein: CASSEWGGGDGYTF

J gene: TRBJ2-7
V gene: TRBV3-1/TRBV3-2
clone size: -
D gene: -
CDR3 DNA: TGTGCCAGCAGCCCGTCCGACTCGTATCTTGGCTACGAGCAGTACTTC
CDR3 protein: CASSPSDSYLGYEQYF

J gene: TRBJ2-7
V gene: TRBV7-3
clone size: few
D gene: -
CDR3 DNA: TGTGCCAGCAGCTTATTTTTCAGCGAGCAGTACTTC
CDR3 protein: CASSLFFSEQYF

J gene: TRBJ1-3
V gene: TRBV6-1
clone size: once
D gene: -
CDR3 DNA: TGTGCCAGCAGTGAGATTGACAGCCCGGGAAACACCATATATTTT
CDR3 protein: CASSEIDSPGNTIYF

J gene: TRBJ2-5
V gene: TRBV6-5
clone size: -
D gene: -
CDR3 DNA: TGTGCCAGCAGTTACTCGGGGCCGGTGCTACAAGAGACCCAGTACTTC
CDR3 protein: CASSYSGPVLQETQYF

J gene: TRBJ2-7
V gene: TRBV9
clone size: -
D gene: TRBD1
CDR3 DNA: TGTGCCAGCAGCCCAGGCGGGGACAGGACTAACGAGCAGTACTTC
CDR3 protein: CASSPGGDRTNEQYF

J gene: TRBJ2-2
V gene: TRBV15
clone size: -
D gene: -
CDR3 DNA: TGTGCCACCAGCCGACAGAACACCGGGGAGCTGTTTTTT
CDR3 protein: CATSRQNTGELFF

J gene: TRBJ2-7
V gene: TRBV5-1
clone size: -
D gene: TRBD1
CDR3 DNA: TGCGCCAGCAGCTTGTGGGTCGGGACAGACTACGAGCAGTACTTC
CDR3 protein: CASSLWVGTDYEQYF

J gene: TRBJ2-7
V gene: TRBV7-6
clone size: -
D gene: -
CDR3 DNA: TGTGCCAGCAGCTTAGTTTCCGGGTTATATGGCGAGCAGTACTTC
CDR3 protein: CASSLVSGLYGEQYF

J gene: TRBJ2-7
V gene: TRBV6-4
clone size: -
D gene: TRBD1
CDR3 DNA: TGTGCCAGCAGTGACTCACAACCACAGGGGGCTTACGAGCAGTACTTC
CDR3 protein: CASSDSQPQGAYEQYF

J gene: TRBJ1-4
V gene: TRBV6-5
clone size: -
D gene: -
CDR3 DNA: TGTGCCAGCAGTCTCGAGGGTGAAAAACTGTTTTTT
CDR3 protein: CASSLEGEKLFF

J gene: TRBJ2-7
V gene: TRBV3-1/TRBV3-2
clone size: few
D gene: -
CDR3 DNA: TGTGCCAGCAGCCAAGGCGAGCCTCACAGCTCCTACGAGCAGTACTTC
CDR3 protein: CASSQGEPHSSYEQYF

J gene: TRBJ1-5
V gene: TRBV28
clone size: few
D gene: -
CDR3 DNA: TGTGCCAGCAGGTTGGGGGGGGTTACCAATCAGCCCCAGCATTTT
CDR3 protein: CASRLGGVTNQPQHF

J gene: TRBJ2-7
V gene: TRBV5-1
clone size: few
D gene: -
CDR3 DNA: TGCGCCAGCAGCTTGGGTGTCGGCTACGAGCAGTACTTC
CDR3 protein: CASSLGVGYEQYF

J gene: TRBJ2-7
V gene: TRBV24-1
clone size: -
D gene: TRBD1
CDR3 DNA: TGTGCCACCAGTGAAGGGACAGGAAGGCCCGAGCAGTACTTC
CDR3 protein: CATSEGTGRPEQYF

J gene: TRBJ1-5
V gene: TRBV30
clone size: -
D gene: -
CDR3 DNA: TGTGCCTGGAGTCAAGAGAATAGCAATCAGCCCCAGCATTTT
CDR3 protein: CAWSQENSNQPQHF

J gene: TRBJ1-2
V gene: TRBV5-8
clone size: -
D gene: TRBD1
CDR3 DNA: TGTGCCAGCAGCCCCCGACAGGGAATAAACTATGGCTACACCTTC
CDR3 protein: CASSPRQGINYGYTF

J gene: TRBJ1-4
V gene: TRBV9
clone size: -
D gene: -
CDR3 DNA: TGTGCCAGCAGCGTAGGTTTGGGACCGGGGGGTGAAAAACTGTTTTTT
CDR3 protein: CASSVGLGPGGEKLFF

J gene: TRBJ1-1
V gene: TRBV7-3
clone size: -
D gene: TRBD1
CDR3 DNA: TGTGCCAGCAGCCCCAGGGGGCGGGGGAGGTACACTGAAGCTTTCTTT
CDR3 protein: CASSPRGRGRYTEAFF

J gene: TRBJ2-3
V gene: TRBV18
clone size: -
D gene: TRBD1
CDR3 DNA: TGTGCCAGCTCACTGGACAGGATTAGGGCAGATACGCAGTATTTT
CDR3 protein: CASSLDRIRADTQYF

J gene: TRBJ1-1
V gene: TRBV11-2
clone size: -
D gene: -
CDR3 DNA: TGTGCCAGCACCGACGGGTGGGGGAGGAAGGAGACTGAAGCTTTCTTT
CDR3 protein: CASTDGWGRKETEAFF

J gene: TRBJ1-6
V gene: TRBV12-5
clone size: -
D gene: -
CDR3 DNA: TGTGCTAGTGGTTTGGTACAGGGTCGCCAGTCCTCACCCCTCCACTTT
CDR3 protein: CASGLVQGRQSSPLHF

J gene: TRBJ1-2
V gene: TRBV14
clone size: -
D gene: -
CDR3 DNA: TGTGCCAGCAGCCAAGTAGGGGGGGCTCTCCGCTATGGCTACACCTTC
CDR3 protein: CASSQVGGALRYGYTF

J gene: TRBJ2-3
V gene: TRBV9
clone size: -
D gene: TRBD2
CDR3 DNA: TGTGCCAGCAGCGTAATACTAGCGGGGGGCACAGATACGCAGTATTTT
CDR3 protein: CASSVILAGGTDTQYF

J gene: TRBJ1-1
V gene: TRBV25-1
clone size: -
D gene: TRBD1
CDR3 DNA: TGTGCCAGCAGTGGCTTCAACAGGGGTGGCACTGAAGCTTTCTTT
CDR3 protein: CASSGFNRGGTEAFF

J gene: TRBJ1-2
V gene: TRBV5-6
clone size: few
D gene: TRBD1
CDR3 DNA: TGTGCCAGCAGCGATGGGACAGGGAACTATGGCTACACCTTC
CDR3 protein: CASSDGTGNYGYTF

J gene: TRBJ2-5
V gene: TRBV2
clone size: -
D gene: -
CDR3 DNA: TGTGCCAGCAGGAACCAGGCGGGGAACCAAGAGACCCAGTACTTC
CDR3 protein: CASRNQAGNQETQYF

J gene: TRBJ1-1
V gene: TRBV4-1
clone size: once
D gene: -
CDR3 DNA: TGCGCCAGCAGCCAGGCACAGATAAGTCCCCAAGCTTTCTTT
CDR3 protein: CASSQAQISPQAFF

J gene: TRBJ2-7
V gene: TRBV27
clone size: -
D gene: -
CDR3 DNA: TGTGCCAGCAGTCACACCGCAGGATACTTGCAGTACTTC
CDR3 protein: CASSHTAGYLQYF